Sequencing of this TCR beta chain was carried out in a study of T cell repertoires in cytomegalovirus infection. TCRdb processed the reads anew with MiXCR; each CDR3 protein has one entry. In the table there are about a million distinct CDR3 sequences, roughly 31% of which are singletons. This clonotype was detected only a few times. No antigen is known for it. Trimming removed 4 bases at V and 6 bases at J, with 19 bases between. This CDR3 contains 16 residues. The germline gives CDR1 SNHLY, CDR2 FYNNEI. The chain employs TRBV2 and TRBJ1-5; a weak D match, TRBD1 (6 bases). The sample in question was cultured CD8+ T cells from PBMCs, obtained from culture after CMV antigen stimulation. This receptor was taken from a human donor in good health (CMV status not recorded). Some clones in this sample may be carry-over from other donors' samples. CDR3: CASSGLVGAASQPQHF. The CDR3 bases are TGTGCCAGCAGTGGATTAGTGGGGGCGGCGAGTCAGCCCCAGCATTTT.